This T cell receptor (beta chain) was captured by sequencing in a study of cytomegalovirus exposure and HLA in healthy donors. The PCR contained 60 Vbeta and 13 Jbeta primers. The protocol was immunoSEQ multiplex PCR, while the TCRdb copy is restricted to in-frame clones and leaves out a portion. The table lists around 150,000 clones, over 8% of them singletons. A remark on this clone: Its target is unknown.

Overall study results and limits: A later analysis revealed that TCR association rates differed between HLA loci, peaking at DRB1 and bottoming out at HLA-C.

Germline V lookup: CDR1 MGHRA, CDR2 YSYEKL. V gave up 3 bases and J gave up 0 bases, with 17 bases separating them. The CDR3 length is 17 residues. The rearrangement links TRBV4-1 to TRBJ1-1, with a weak D call TRBD1 (5 bases). The receptor comes from a male donor in good health and CMV-seronegative. The material sequenced was PBMCs. Here the CDR3 reads CASSQRGGAFMNTEAFF. The CDR3 nucleotides are TGCGCCAGCAGCCAGCGGGGGGGTGCATTTATGAACACTGAAGCTTTCTTT.